Included here is one T cell receptor (beta chain) sequence, with context. This specimen belongs to a study of cytomegalovirus exposure and HLA in healthy donors. The wider study: Unique TCRs from HLA-typed donors, around 93 million of them, were held in an early data release.

The CDR3 covers 14 residues. Trimming pared 7 bases from V and 0 bases from J, leaving 13 bases between. CDR1 and CDR2 (germline): LNHDA, SQIVND (reference sequence). The PCR employed 60 Vbeta primers together with 13 Jbeta primers. Profiled with immunoSEQ multiplex PCR; TCRdb holds only in-frame clones, not every one. The sample yields about 180,000 clones, over 75% seen once. As for the donors, each was a healthy bone marrow donor. This TCR was sampled from a woman aged 25 to 39 in good health and CMV-seronegative. Sequencing was done on a sample of PBMCs. The chain combines TRBV19 with TRBJ2-7; D may be TRBD2 (6 bases). The CDR3 reads CASTLGLNSYEQYF. The DNA of the CDR3 is TGTGCCAGTACCCTGGGACTCAACTCCTACGAGCAGTACTTC.